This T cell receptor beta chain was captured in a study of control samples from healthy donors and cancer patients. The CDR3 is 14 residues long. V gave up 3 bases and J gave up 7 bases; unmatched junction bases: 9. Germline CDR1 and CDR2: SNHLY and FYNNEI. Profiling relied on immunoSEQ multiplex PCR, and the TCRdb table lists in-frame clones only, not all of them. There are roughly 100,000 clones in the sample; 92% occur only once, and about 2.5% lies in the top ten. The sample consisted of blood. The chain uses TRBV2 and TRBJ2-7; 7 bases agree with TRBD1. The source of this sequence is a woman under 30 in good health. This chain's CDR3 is CASSEGAARGEQYF. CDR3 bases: TGTGCCAGCAGTGAGGGAGCGGCCAGGGGGGAGCAGTACTTC.